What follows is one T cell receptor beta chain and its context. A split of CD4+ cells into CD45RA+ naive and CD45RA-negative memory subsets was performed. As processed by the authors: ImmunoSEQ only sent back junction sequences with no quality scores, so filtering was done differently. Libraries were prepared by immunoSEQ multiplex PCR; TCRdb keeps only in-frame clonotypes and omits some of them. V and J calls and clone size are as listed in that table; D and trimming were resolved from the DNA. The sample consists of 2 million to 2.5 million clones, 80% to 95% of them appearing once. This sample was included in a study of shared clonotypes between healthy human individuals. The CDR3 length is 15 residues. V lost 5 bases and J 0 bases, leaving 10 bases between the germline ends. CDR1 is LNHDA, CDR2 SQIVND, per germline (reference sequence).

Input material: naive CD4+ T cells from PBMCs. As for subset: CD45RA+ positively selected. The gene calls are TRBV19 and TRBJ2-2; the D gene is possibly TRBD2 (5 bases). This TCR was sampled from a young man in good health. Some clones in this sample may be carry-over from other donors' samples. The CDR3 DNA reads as TGTGCCAGTAGTTTAGCGAACGCGAACACCGGGGAGCTGTTTTTT. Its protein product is CASSLANANTGELFF.